This T cell receptor (beta chain) was documented in a study of blood T cell repertoires in COVID-19. Using immunoSEQ multiplex PCR, the repertoire was profiled, and TCRdb retains in-frame clones only, with some absent. The sample records 200,000 to 250,000 clones, 70% to 90% being singletons. Note on this clone: Other DNA sequences from this sample encode an identical CDR3 as well.

Trimming left V 8 bases short and J 0 bases short, with 8 bases between. Germline V gene lookup returns CDR1 LGHDT and CDR2 YNNKEL (reference sequence). The CDR3 length is 13 residues. This clonotype was sampled from a woman aged 40 to 50 with acute COVID-19. This chain uses TRBV3-1 (or the pseudogene TRBV3-2) with TRBJ2-1; a possible D gene is TRBD2 (5 bases). Sequenced: PBMCs or T cells enriched from blood (not recorded which). The CDR3 nucleotides read TGTGCCAGCGGGCGGGCCTCCTACAATGAGCAGTTCTTC. Its protein product is CASGRASYNEQFF.